The clone carrying this T cell receptor beta chain appeared many times. TCRdb called the multiplex PCR reads again in MiXCR, with one record for every CDR3 protein. Of about 220,000 distinct CDR3 sequences in the sample, under 35% are singletons; the top ten hold about 3.3%. These data come from a study of breast tumors, draining lymph nodes, adjacent tissues. Breast cancer patients provided tissue from their axillary draining lymph nodes. Germline CDR1 GTSNPN, CDR2 SVGIG (reference sequence). The CDR3 spans 14 residues. Trimming cost V 0 bases and J 6 bases, with 12 bases left between them. This TCR came from a female donor with breast cancer. Some clones in this sample may be carry-over from other donors' samples. Sequenced material: axillary lymph node tissue. V and J are TRBV30 and TRBJ1-5, with D tentatively TRBD1 (6 bases). This chain's CDR3 is CAWSVGGRAQPQHF. CDR3 DNA sequence: TGTGCCTGGAGTGTTGGGGGGCGAGCTCAGCCCCAGCATTTT.